This T cell receptor (beta chain) comes out of a study of OX40 agonist ivuxolimab in advanced cancers. Regarding the study as a whole: CD8+ T cells (on average) carried more expanded clones than CD4+ T cells.

As concerns this clone: Its specificity is not known.

The repertoire was sequenced with immunoSEQ multiplex PCR; TCRdb's copy has only in-frame clones and lacks some. This sample has tens of thousands of clones, with around 80% found just once. The CDR3 runs to 15 residues. Germline V gene lookup returns CDR1 LNHDA and CDR2 SQIVND (reference sequence). Trimming took 4 bases from V and 3 from J, leaving 15 bases between them. The chain links TRBV19 to TRBJ1-1; D call uncertain. The clonotype comes from an adult with an advanced solid tumor such as melanoma, head and neck, liver or kidney cancer. The material was CD4+ or CD8+ T cells sorted from blood, obtained in a trial of the OX40 agonist ivuxolimab. The CDR3 nucleotides read TGTGCCAGTAGTACAGACCGACGAATTCACACTGAAGCTTTCTTT. Its translation is CASSTDRRIHTEAFF. Full variable domain (outside the CDR3, taken from reference TRBV19 and TRBJ1-1): DGGITQSPKYLFRKEGQNVTLSCEQNLNHDAMYWYRQDPGQGLRLIYYSQIVNDFQKGDIAEGYSVSREKKESFPLTVTSAQKNPTAFYLCASSTDRRIHTEAFFGQGTRLTVV.